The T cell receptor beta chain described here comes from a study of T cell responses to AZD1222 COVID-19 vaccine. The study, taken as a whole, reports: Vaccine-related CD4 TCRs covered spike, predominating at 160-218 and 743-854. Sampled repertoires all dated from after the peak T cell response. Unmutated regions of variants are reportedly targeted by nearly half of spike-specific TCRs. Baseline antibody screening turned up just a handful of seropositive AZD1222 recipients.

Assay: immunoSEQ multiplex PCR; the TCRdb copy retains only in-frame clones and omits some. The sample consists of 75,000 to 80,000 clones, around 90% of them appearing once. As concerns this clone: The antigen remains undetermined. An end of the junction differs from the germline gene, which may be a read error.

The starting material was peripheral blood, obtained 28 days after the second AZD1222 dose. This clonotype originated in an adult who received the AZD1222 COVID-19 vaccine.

CDR3 bases: TGCACCAGCAGCTTAGCGGGCGCCCCAGGGGAGCAGTTCTTC. Residues: CTSSLAGAPGEQFF. The chain uses TRBV5-1 and TRBJ2-1, with 7 bases aligning to TRBD2. Germline assignment: CDR1 SGHRS and CDR2 YFSETQ. This CDR3 is built from 14 residues.